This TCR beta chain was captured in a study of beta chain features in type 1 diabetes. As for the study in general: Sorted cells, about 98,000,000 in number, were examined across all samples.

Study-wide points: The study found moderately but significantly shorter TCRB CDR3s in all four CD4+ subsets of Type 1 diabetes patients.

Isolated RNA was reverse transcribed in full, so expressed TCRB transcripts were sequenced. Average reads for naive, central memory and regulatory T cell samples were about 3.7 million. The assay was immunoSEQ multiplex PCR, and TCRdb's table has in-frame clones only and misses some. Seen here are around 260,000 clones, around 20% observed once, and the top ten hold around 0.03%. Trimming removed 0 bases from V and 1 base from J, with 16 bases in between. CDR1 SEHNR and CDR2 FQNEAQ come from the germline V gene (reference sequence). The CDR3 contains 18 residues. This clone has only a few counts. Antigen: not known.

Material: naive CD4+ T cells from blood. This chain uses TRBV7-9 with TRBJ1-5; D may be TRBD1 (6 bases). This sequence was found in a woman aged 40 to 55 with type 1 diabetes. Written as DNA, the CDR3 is TGTGCCAGCAGCTTAGCGCGGTCGGGGAGGGGGAGCAATCAGCCCCAGCATTTT. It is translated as CASSLARSGRGSNQPQHF.